These 11 T cell receptor beta chains were all obtained from the same sample, sequenced in a study of cytomegalovirus exposure and HLA in healthy donors. Primers: 60 Vbeta forward and 13 Jbeta reverse. The method was immunoSEQ multiplex PCR; TCRdb's version includes in-frame clones alone and lacks a portion of them. The sample holds more than 60,000 clones, around four fifths seen once. Input material: PBMCs. The source of these receptors is a male donor in good health and CMV-seropositive.

This chain joins TRBV7-9 and TRBJ1-1; 9 bases match TRBD1. This CDR3 comprises 13 residues. The junction had 3 bases not matched to a gene; V was cut back by 6 bases and J by 4 bases. Germline CDR1 is SEHNR and CDR2 is FQNEAQ (reference sequence). The CDR3 sequence: CASSRQGGTEAFF. For the CDR3, the DNA is TGTGCCAGCAGTCGACAGGGGGGCACTGAAGCTTTCTTT.

This chain uses TRBV30 with TRBJ2-7, with no clear D. The CDR3 sequence is 12 residues long. Trimming cost V 0 bases and J 3 bases, with 6 bases left between them. Germline-derived CDR1 and CDR2 are GTSNPN and SVGIG (reference sequence). DNA of the CDR3: TGTGCCTGGAGTGTGTCGGGCTACGAGCAGTACTTC. Its protein product is CAWSVSGYEQYF.

The rearrangement joins TRBV10-2 to TRBJ2-7; 8 bases agree with TRBD1. V gave up 6 bases and J gave up 4 bases; unmatched junction bases: 5. This CDR3 region has 13 residues. The V gene's germline CDR1 is WSHSY and CDR2 SAAADI. The CDR3 bases are TGCGCCAGCAGCAGACAGGGGCTGTACGAGCAGTACTTC. Amino acid sequence: CASSRQGLYEQYF.

The rearrangement joins TRBV5-6 to TRBJ2-2; 10 bases align to TRBD2. J gave up 5 bases and V 4 bases, and 17 bases lay outside the gene matches. Per the germline V gene, CDR1 is SGHDT and CDR2 is YYEEEE. This CDR3 has 19 amino acids. The DNA of the CDR3 is TGTGCCAGCAGCCCCCCCCAGGTAGCGGGGGGCCCCTTGACCGGGGAGCTGTTTTTT. This codes for CASSPPQVAGGPLTGELFF. Drawing the rest from reference TRBV5-6 and TRBJ2-2, the complete variable domain is DAGVTQSPTHLIKTRGQQVTLRCSPKSGHDTVSWYQQALGQGPQFIFQYYEEEERQRGNFPDRFSGHQFPNYSSELNVNALLLGDSALYLCASSPPQVAGGPLTGELFFGEGSRLTVL.

The gene calls are TRBV6-5 and TRBJ2-2, with TRBD1 matching 7 bases. Germline V CDR1 and CDR2: MNHEY, SVGAGI. The CDR3 runs to 15 residues. V trimming: 4 bases; J trimming: 5 bases; junction bases outside the gene matches: 7. CDR3 bases: TGTGCCAGCAGTTCGAGACAGGGAGTTACCGGGGAGCTGTTTTTT. This gives the protein CASSSRQGVTGELFF.

This rearrangement joins TRBV10-3 to TRBJ2-3, with D possibly TRBD1 on 5 matching bases. CDR3 length: 13 amino acids. Germline CDR1 reads ENHRY; CDR2 reads SYGVKD. Trimming removed 6 bases from V and 3 bases from J, with 10 bases in between. The CDR3 loop reads CAISREITDTQYF. In DNA, the CDR3 is TGTGCCATCAGCAGGGAAATAACAGATACGCAGTATTTT.

The rearrangement links TRBV6-1 to TRBJ2-4; D remains unclear. The CDR3 covers 13 residues. The V end lost 3 bases, the J end lost 6 bases, and 9 bases lay between the germline ends. Looked up from germline, CDR1 is MNHNS and CDR2 is SASEGT. This CDR3 reads CASSDGRVNIQYF. Here the CDR3 DNA reads TGTGCCAGCAGTGATGGTCGGGTAAACATTCAGTACTTC.

The chain employs TRBV18 and TRBJ2-2; D uncertain. Germline loops: CDR1 KGHSH, CDR2 LQKENI. The V end lost 5 bases, the J end lost 1 base, and 8 bases lay between the germline ends. The CDR3 is 14 amino acids. As DNA, the CDR3 is TGTGCCAGCTCAGGAGACTTGAACACCGGGGAGCTGTTTTTT. Translation gives CASSGDLNTGELFF.

The chain couples TRBV13 to TRBJ2-7, with 9 bases matching TRBD1. This CDR3 region has 13 residues. Germline lookup yields CDR1 PRHDT and CDR2 FYEKMQ (reference sequence). V was pared by 2 bases and J by 7 bases, with 3 bases of the junction left unmatched. The CDR3: CASSLTTGGEQYF. Written as DNA, the CDR3 is TGTGCCAGCAGCTTAACGACAGGGGGTGAGCAGTACTTC.

V usage is TRBV21-1 and J usage is TRBJ1-5. TRBV21-1 is labeled a pseudogene. This CDR3 has 17 amino acids. The CDR3 here is CASPNGKNGGRCQPQHF. CDR3 DNA: TGTGCCAGCCCTAACGGGAAAAACGGGGGACGTTGTCAGCCCCAGCATTTT.

V gene TRBV2 combines with J gene TRBJ1-2; TRBD1 matches 8 bases. V shed 9 bases and J 5 bases; nucleotides not matched to a gene: 11. The germline gives CDR1 SNHLY, CDR2 FYNNEI. The CDR3 runs 14 residues. The CDR3 protein is CARATGTGGYGYTF. CDR3 bases: TGTGCCAGGGCAACCGGGACAGGAGGTTATGGCTACACCTTC.